This entry describes one T cell receptor beta chain. The record originates from a study of blood T cell repertoires in COVID-19. Whole-study context: The United States, Italy and Spain were the sources of the acute and convalescent COVID-19 samples. From T cells, B-cell-depleted T cells, or PBMCs came the material, which was cDNA or gDNA.

As originally analysed: Counts of nucleated cells, estimated from reference gene primer amplification, were obtained. Data came from immunoSEQ multiplex PCR; TCRdb stores just in-frame clones and leaves some out. V, J and clone size derive from that table, while D and trimming were established from the DNA sequence. There are roughly 260,000 clones in the sample; around 87% occur only once, and under 2.5% lies in the top ten. V shed 3 bases, J shed 7 bases, and the junction held 5 bases outside the gene matches. CDR3 length: 15 amino acids. Germline V gene sequence: CDR1 SGDLS, CDR2 YYNGEE. This chain uses TRBV9 with TRBJ2-1; TRBD2 aligns across 12 bases. The specimen was peripheral blood. The receptor comes from a woman aged 45-60 years with acute or convalescent COVID-19. The CDR3 region has the DNA TGTGCCAGCAGCGCACGACTAGCGGGAGCTAATGAGCAGTTCTTC. Protein product: CASSARLAGANEQFF.